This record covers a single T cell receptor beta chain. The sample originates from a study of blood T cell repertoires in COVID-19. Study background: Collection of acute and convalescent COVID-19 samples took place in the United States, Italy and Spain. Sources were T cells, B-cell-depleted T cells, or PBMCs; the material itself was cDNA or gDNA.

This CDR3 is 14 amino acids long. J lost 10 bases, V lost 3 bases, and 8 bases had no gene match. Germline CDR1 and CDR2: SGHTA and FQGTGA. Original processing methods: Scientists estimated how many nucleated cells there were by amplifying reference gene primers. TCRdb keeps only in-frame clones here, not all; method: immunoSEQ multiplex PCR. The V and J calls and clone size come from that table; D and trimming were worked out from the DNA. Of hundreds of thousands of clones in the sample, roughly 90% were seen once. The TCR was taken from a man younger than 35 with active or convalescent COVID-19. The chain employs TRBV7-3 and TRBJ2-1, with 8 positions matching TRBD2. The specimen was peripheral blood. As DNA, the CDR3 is TGTGCCAGCAGCTTCCCGGGACTAGGCACCGAGCAGTTCTTC. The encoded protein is CASSFPGLGTEQFF.